The 26 T cell receptor beta chains given below trace back to one sample, sequenced in a study of cytomegalovirus exposure and HLA in healthy donors. A multiplex PCR was run with 60 Vbeta primers and 13 Jbeta primers. Clones were sequenced by immunoSEQ multiplex PCR, and TCRdb holds only the in-frame ones, with some missing. This sample has roughly 150,000 clones, with 80% to 85% found just once. Material for sequencing was PBMCs. The receptor source for this set is a man aged 45-60 years in good health and CMV-seropositive.

The chain recombines TRBV5-4 with TRBJ1-4; D possibly corresponds to TRBD1 (6 bases). The CDR3 is made up of 14 amino acids. The germline CDR1 and CDR2 sequences are SGHNT and YYREEE (reference sequence). Trimming removed 4 bases at V and 3 bases at J, with 10 bases between. The CDR3 loop is CASSRTVSNEKLFF. CDR3 nucleotides: TGTGCCAGCAGCCGGACAGTTTCTAATGAAAAACTGTTTTTT.

V is TRBV6-1 and J is TRBJ1-1; no reliable D call. Per the germline V gene, CDR1 is MNHNS and CDR2 is SASEGT. The CDR3 consists of 13 residues. V shed 6 bases and J shed 0 bases, with 8 bases lying between them. CDR3 sequence: CASRAVLNTEAFF. Written as DNA, the CDR3 is TGTGCCAGCAGGGCGGTGCTGAACACTGAAGCTTTCTTT.

The DNA of the CDR3 is TGTGCCAGCAGTCGTAGCGGGAGGGCCTCGGATGAGCAGTTCTTC. Protein: CASSRSGRASDEQFF. This chain links TRBV11-2 with TRBJ2-1, with TRBD2 matching 11 bases. This CDR3 region has 15 residues. Per germline, CDR1 SGHAT and CDR2 FQNNGV. The J segment lost 8 bases and the V segment lost 6 bases, leaving 9 bases of the junction unmatched.

The V gene is TRBV6-5, the J gene TRBJ2-5, with 7 bases fitting TRBD1. CDR1 and CDR2 from the germline V gene are MNHEY and SVGAGI. J lost 5 bases, V lost 2 bases, and 2 bases had no gene match. The CDR3 contains 13 residues. CDR3 sequence (DNA): TGTGCCAGCAGTTACGACAGGGAGGAGACCCAGTACTTC. This encodes CASSYDREETQYF.

The rearrangement joins TRBV21-1 to TRBJ2-2; TRBD2, the table's D call, was not compared with the DNA. TRBV21-1 is labeled a pseudogene. The CDR3 is 15 amino acids. CDR3: CASKGGGARTGELFF. The CDR3 nucleotides are TGTGCCAGCAAAGGCGGGGGGGCGCGCACCGGGGAGCTGTTTTTT.

CDR3 nucleotides: TGTGCCTGGACCCCGGGACTAGCGGGAGGGGGTGAGCAGTACTTC. Its protein product is CAWTPGLAGGGEQYF. The rearrangement links TRBV30 to TRBJ2-5, with 16 bases matching TRBD2. CDR3 length: 15 amino acids. The V segment lost 4 bases and the J segment 11 bases; nucleotides outside the gene matches: 10. Per the germline V gene, CDR1 is GTSNPN and CDR2 is SVGIG (reference sequence).

V and J are TRBV27 and TRBJ1-1; D is possibly TRBD1 (6 bases). The CDR3 loop spans 17 amino acids. Germline V gives CDR1 MNHEY, CDR2 SMNVEV (reference sequence). V lost 2 bases, J lost 7 bases, and 23 bases lay in between. In nucleotides, the CDR3 is TGTGCCAGCAGTTTAAACCCTAGGGGGACGGTATCGCTTGAAGCTTTCTTT. Protein: CASSLNPRGTVSLEAFF.

A single count supports this clone. This chain connects TRBV19 to TRBJ2-5, with 11 bases fitting TRBD1. The germline V gene encodes CDR1 LNHDA and CDR2 SQIVND (reference sequence). There are 16 residues in the CDR3. V shed 5 bases and J 2 bases; nucleotides not matched to a gene: 7. The DNA for the CDR3 is TGTGCCAGTAGTTCCCCCCGGGACAGGGGGCAAGAGACCCAGTACTTC. It encodes CASSSPRDRGQETQYF.

The CDR3 here is CASSEEPAAYGYTF. CDR3 bases: TGTGCCAGCAGTGAAGAGCCGGCGGCCTATGGCTACACCTTC. This chain links TRBV6-1 with TRBJ1-2; D ambiguous. The CDR3 has 14 amino acids. Trimming stripped 1 base from V and 4 bases from J, with 10 bases between. Germline loops: CDR1 MNHNS, CDR2 SASEGT.

The chain has TRBV19 and TRBJ2-4, with 7 bases that match TRBD1. From germline, CDR1 is LNHDA and CDR2 SQIVND (reference sequence). The CDR3 extends over 15 amino acids. J lost 5 bases, V lost 4 bases, and 8 bases had no gene match. The CDR3 nucleotides are TGTGCCAGTAGTACGGAGGCGACAGGGCAAAACATTCAGTACTTC. Its protein product is CASSTEATGQNIQYF.

A remark on this clone: This sample includes further DNA sequences coding for the same CDR3. This chain connects TRBV30 to TRBJ2-1; TRBD1 matches 9 bases. Germline V gene data show CDR1 as GTSNPN and CDR2 as SVGIG (reference sequence). With 2 bases clipped from V and 7 bases from J, the junction kept 3 bases outside the gene matches. The CDR3 extends over 13 amino acids. The CDR3 DNA is TGTGCCTGGAGTACAGGGGGCAGGAATGAGCAGTTCTTC. This codes for CAWSTGGRNEQFF.

The chain uses TRBV27 and TRBJ2-7, with TRBD1 as a possible D gene (7 bases). The CDR3 covers 15 residues. Looked up from germline, CDR1 is MNHEY and CDR2 is SMNVEV (reference sequence). Trimming removed 7 bases at V and 2 bases at J, with 18 bases between. CDR3 sequence: CASKLHQGGTYEQYF. The CDR3 nucleotides are TGTGCCAGCAAACTTCACCAGGGGGGAACCTACGAGCAGTACTTC.

CDR3 nucleotide sequence: TGTGCCAGCAGACGACAGGGGGTAAATTCACCCCTCCACTTT. Translated: CASRRQGVNSPLHF. The rearrangement joins TRBV6-5 to TRBJ1-6; TRBD1 agrees at 9 bases. The junction had 4 bases not matched to a gene; V was cut back by 6 bases and J by 7 bases. The CDR3 has 14 residues. Germline CDR1 and CDR2: MNHEY and SVGAGI.

The chain couples TRBV29-1 to TRBJ2-2, with 9 bases aligning to TRBD1. This CDR3 region has 12 residues. V dropped 6 bases and J dropped 8; count of bases not matched to a gene: 4. Germline V gives CDR1 SQVTM, CDR2 ANQGSEA. The CDR3: CSVRTGAGELFF. CDR3 coding DNA: TGCAGCGTCCGGACAGGGGCGGGGGAGCTGTTTTTT.

This chain uses TRBV4-1 with TRBJ1-2, with D perhaps matching TRBD1 (5 bases). V dropped 0 bases and J dropped 0 bases, with 11 bases sitting between them. The V gene's germline CDR1 is MGHRA and CDR2 YSYEKL. CDR3 length: 16 residues. This CDR3 is CASSQDLGRANYGYTF. Written as DNA, the CDR3 is TGCGCCAGCAGCCAAGATCTAGGCAGGGCTAACTATGGCTACACCTTC.

The chain combines TRBV4-1 with TRBJ2-1; 8 bases fit TRBD1. This CDR3 has 17 amino acids. Losses at the gene ends were 0 bases for V and 3 bases for J; bases not matched to a gene: 7. Looked up from germline, CDR1 is MGHRA and CDR2 is YSYEKL. The CDR3 coding sequence is TGCGCCAGCAGCCAAGAGAAAGCCAGGGGGCTCTACAATGAGCAGTTCTTC. This gives the protein CASSQEKARGLYNEQFF.

As concerns this clone: A read error may produce the germline difference seen at one junction end. The chain has TRBV29-1 and TRBJ1-3, with D possibly being TRBD1 (6 bases). This CDR3 is 14 amino acids long. CDR1 and CDR2 from the germline V gene are SQVTM and ANQGSEA. The DNA for the CDR3 is TGCAGCGGTGAACAGGGCCTGTCTGGAAACACCATATATTTT. It translates to CSGEQGLSGNTIYF.

This clone has a handful of counts. V gene TRBV6-1 combines with J gene TRBJ1-2, with 7 bases fitting TRBD1. Germline-derived CDR1 and CDR2 are MNHNS and SASEGT. Unmatched junction bases numbered 5, after V lost 6 bases and J lost 4 bases. This CDR3 is 13 amino acids long. CDR3 residues: CASRGGGGYGYTF. The CDR3 DNA is TGTGCCAGCAGAGGAGGGGGCGGCTATGGCTACACCTTC.

J is TRBJ2-2 and V is TRBV19; D gene ambiguous. There are 15 residues in the CDR3. Germline CDR1 and CDR2: LNHDA and SQIVND (reference sequence). Trimming removed 7 bases at V and 0 bases at J, with 12 bases between. Written as DNA, the CDR3 is TGTGCCAGTAAGGTAGCCGTCGCGAACACCGGGGAGCTGTTTTTT. It encodes CASKVAVANTGELFF.

The rearrangement joins TRBV11-2 to TRBJ1-1; 8 bases map to TRBD1. The V gene's germline CDR1 is SGHAT and CDR2 FQNNGV. This CDR3 comprises 14 residues. Trimming removed 5 bases from V and 4 bases from J; junction bases left unmatched: 6. This CDR3 is CASSTGQGGTEAFF. The CDR3 DNA follows: TGTGCCAGCAGCACCGGACAGGGTGGCACTGAAGCTTTCTTT.

This clone was detected only once. The chain is built from TRBV6-5 and TRBJ1-1; possibly TRBD1 for D (5 bases). CDR1 is MNHEY, CDR2 SVGAGI, per germline. This CDR3 is 14 amino acids long. Trimming took 5 bases from V and 6 from J, leaving 16 bases between them. The CDR3 nucleotides read TGTGCCAGCAGTGAATCAGGGTATAACGCTGAAGCTTTCTTT. As protein: CASSESGYNAEAFF.

V gene TRBV28 combines with J gene TRBJ2-5, with D possibly TRBD2 on 5 matching bases. The DNA end favors TRBJ2-7, so the J call may be wrong. The CDR3 covers 14 residues. Germline CDR1 MDHEN, CDR2 SYDVKM. The CDR3 region is CASGLEGSGSEQYF. The CDR3 DNA is TGTGCCAGCGGGCTTGAGGGAAGTGGGTCCGAGCAGTACTTC.

V is TRBV6-5 and J is TRBJ1-1; D is ambiguous. V lost 4 bases and J 0 bases, leaving 6 bases between the germline ends. Germline assignment: CDR1 MNHEY and CDR2 SVGAGI. The CDR3 contains 13 residues. DNA for the CDR3: TGTGCCAGCAGTTCAGTAATGAACACTGAAGCTTTCTTT. Amino acid sequence: CASSSVMNTEAFF.

Comments on this clone: One junction end does not reproduce the germline sequence, and a read error may be involved. CDR3 sequence: CSTRRLVEQYF. The CDR3 DNA sequence: TGCAGTACTAGGCGACTCGTGGAGCAGTACTTC. The chain carries TRBV20-1 and TRBJ2-7; D perhaps matches TRBD2 (5 bases). The V gene's germline CDR1 is DFQATT and CDR2 SNEGSKA (reference sequence). The CDR3 is made up of 11 amino acids.

This clone was recorded once. The chain is built from TRBV27 and TRBJ2-5; 10 nucleotides agree with TRBD1. Per germline, CDR1 MNHEY and CDR2 SMNVEV (reference sequence). The CDR3 sequence is 14 residues long. Trimming cost V 4 bases and J 5 bases; bases outside gene matches: 4. The CDR3 sequence is CASSSTTGGETQYF. The CDR3 coding sequence is TGTGCCAGCAGTTCCACGACAGGGGGCGAGACCCAGTACTTC.

Only one count was recorded for this clone. The chain joins TRBV5-4 to TRBJ2-5; a possible D gene is TRBD1 (6 bases). The DNA end is more similar to TRBJ2-7, so the J call may be wrong. Germline-derived CDR1 and CDR2 are SGHNT and YYREEE (reference sequence). The CDR3 consists of 14 residues. CDR3 in amino acids: CASARQESSYEQYF. The CDR3 DNA follows: TGTGCCAGCGCCCGACAGGAAAGCTCCTACGAGCAGTACTTC.